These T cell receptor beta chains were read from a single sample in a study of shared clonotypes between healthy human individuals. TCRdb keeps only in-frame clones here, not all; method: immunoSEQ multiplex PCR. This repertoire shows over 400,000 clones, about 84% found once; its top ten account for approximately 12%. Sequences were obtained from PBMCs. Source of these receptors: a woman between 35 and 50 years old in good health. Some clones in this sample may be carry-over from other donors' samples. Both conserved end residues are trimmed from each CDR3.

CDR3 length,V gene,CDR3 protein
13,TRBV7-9,ASSPTDRGGNEQY
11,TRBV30,AWSVVGPGAQY
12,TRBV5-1,ASSSGQSNNEQF
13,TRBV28,ASSDIWGTGQGYT
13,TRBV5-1,ASSLVLADPLEQY
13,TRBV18,ASSPGDREQETQY
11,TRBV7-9,ASSPGRSYEQY
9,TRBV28,ASSLRGRQH
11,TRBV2,ASRDSGANVLT
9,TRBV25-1,ASSVNNEQF
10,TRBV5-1,ASSFTGTSGS
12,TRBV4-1,ASSPGQMNYGYT
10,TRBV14,ASSRTNYEQY
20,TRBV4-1,ASSQGPSASGRGQKEIETQY
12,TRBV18,ASSPGQGAEGYT
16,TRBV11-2,ASSLDRYGGGEAYEQY
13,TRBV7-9,ASSSSGRAWNEQF
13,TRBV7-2,ASSLDSGRKYEQY
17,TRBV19,ASSIAGTGASRGANVLT
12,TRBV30,AWSVGRTGSPLH
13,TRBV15,ATSRDRVGRSVLF
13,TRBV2,ASIGQGATGNTIY
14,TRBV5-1,ASSLEEREIRNEQF
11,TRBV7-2,ASSKGRNYGYT
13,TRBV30,AWSPLAGPYNEQF
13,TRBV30,AWSVLPTGNTEAF
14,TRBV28,ASSLRTSRGTDTQY